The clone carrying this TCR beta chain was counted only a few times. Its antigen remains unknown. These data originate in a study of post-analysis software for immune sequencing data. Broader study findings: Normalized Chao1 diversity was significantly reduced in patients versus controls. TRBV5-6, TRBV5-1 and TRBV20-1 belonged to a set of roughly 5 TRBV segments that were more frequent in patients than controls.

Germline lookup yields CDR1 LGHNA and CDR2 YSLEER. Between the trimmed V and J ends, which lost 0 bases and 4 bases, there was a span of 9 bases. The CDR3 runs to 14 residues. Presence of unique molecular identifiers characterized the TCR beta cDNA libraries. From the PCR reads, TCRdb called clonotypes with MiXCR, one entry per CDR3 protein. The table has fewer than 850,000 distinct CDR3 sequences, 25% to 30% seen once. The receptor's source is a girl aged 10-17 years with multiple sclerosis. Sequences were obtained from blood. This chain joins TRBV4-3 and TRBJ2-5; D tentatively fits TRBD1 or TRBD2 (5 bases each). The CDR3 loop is CASSQDRDLETQYF. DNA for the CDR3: TGCGCCAGCAGCCAAGATCGGGACCTAGAGACCCAGTACTTC.